These 3 T cell receptor beta chains were sequenced from one sample in a study of blood T cell repertoires in COVID-19 (dated by TCRdb to about 2020). Libraries came from the immunoSEQ multiplex PCR assay. The clones in this table, taken by TCRdb from immuneACCESS, are in-frame only. Not every clone is retained; where verified, under half of the shortfall comes from an unresolved V gene, and the cause of the rest is unknown. The sample profile shows under 250,000 clones; more than 65% of them were found once. Of the sample, approximately 8.7% falls within the top ten clones. The sequenced material came from peripheral blood. The receptors stem from a woman older than 75 with acute or convalescent COVID-19.

This chain joins TRBV20-1 and TRBJ2-3; no clear D gene. The CDR3 consists of 15 residues. The V and J ends lost 3 bases and 0 bases respectively, with 13 bases between them. Germline V gives CDR1 DFQATT, CDR2 SNEGSKA (reference sequence). This CDR3 reads CSASPPQRSTDTQYF. CDR3 nucleotides: TGCAGTGCTAGTCCGCCCCAGCGCAGCACAGATACGCAGTATTTT.

In this sample, this clone turned up many times. V usage is TRBV5-1 and J usage is TRBJ2-7, with 7 positions matching TRBD2. Germline loops: CDR1 SGHRS, CDR2 YFSETQ. The CDR3 has 14 residues. With V trimmed by 1 base and J by 2 bases, 3 bases remained unmatched. Here the CDR3 reads CASSLLGGTYEQYF. Written as DNA, the CDR3 is TGCGCCAGCAGCTTGCTGGGGGGGACCTACGAGCAGTACTTC.

This clone came up a few times. V and J are TRBV6-5 and TRBJ1-3; perhaps TRBD1 as D (6 bases). Trimming shortened V by 6 bases and J by 2 bases, and 14 bases separated the two germline ends. Germline CDR1 reads MNHEY; CDR2 reads SVGAGI. This CDR3 is built from 15 residues. The CDR3 DNA is TGTGCCAGCAGCCCCGGACAGACCGCTGGAAACACCATATATTTT. Residues: CASSPGQTAGNTIYF.